One sample yielded the 11 T cell receptor beta chains listed below, sequenced in a study of blood T cell repertoires in COVID-19. Data came from immunoSEQ multiplex PCR; TCRdb stores just in-frame clones and leaves some out. The sample includes fewer than 250,000 clones, about 85% of them seen just once. The specimen sequenced was PBMCs or T cells enriched from blood (not recorded which). Receptors originate from a man aged 30 to 45 who had recovered from COVID-19.

The CDR3 DNA is TGTGCCAGCAGTGAAGGGACAGATTGGGCGAGCGAAAAACTGTTTTTT. Translating it yields CASSEGTDWASEKLFF. This chain connects TRBV2 to TRBJ1-4; D might be TRBD1 (6 bases). Germline V CDR1 and CDR2: SNHLY, FYNNEI. CDR3 length: 16 residues. V lost 1 base and J lost 8, with 17 bases in between.

The V and J genes are TRBV6-5 and TRBJ2-2; D is possibly TRBD1 (6 bases). CDR3 length: 16 residues. The germline V gene has CDR1 MNHEY and CDR2 SVGAGI. Between the trimmed V and J ends, which lost 0 bases and 5 bases, there was a span of 13 bases. The DNA of the CDR3 is TGTGCCAGCAGTTACTCGATAGTAAGGGGGACCGGGGAGCTGTTTTTT. This translates into CASSYSIVRGTGELFF.

This clone was counted once. V gene TRBV7-2 combines with J gene TRBJ1-3, with a tentative D call TRBD1 (6 bases). V lost 4 bases and J lost 4, with 11 bases in between. This CDR3 has 14 residues. Germline CDR1 and CDR2: SGHTA and FQGNSA. For the CDR3, the DNA is TGTGCCAGCAGCTATACCGGGACAGGAAACACCATATATTTT. Its translation is CASSYTGTGNTIYF.

The rearrangement joins TRBV5-1 to TRBJ1-3; TRBD1 is a possible D gene (6 bases). Trimming removed 6 bases at V and 0 bases at J, with 13 bases between. Germline V gene data show CDR1 as SGHRS and CDR2 as YFSETQ. The CDR3 is 15 residues long. The DNA of the CDR3 is TGCGCCAGCAATCCGGGACACGGCTCTGGAAACACCATATATTTT. This translates into CASNPGHGSGNTIYF.

This chain connects TRBV6-4 to TRBJ2-2; 10 bases agree with TRBD2. The CDR3 totals 14 residues. With V trimmed by 6 bases and J by 5 bases, 3 bases remained unmatched. Germline V gene sequence: CDR1 MRHNA, CDR2 SNTAGT. The CDR3 nucleotides read TGTGCCAGCAGAGAACTAGCGGGAACCGGGGAGCTGTTTTTT. Its translation is CASRELAGTGELFF.

This clone appeared a few times. The chain links TRBV19 to TRBJ1-5, with D perhaps matching TRBD1 (6 bases). Germline-derived CDR1 and CDR2 are LNHDA and SQIVND (reference sequence). Trimming shortened V by 6 bases and J by 5 bases, and 23 bases separated the two germline ends. This CDR3 is 17 amino acids long. The CDR3 sequence: CASSYTLAGAGYQPQHF. The CDR3 DNA sequence: TGTGCCAGTAGCTACACACTGGCAGGGGCAGGATATCAGCCCCAGCATTTT. Variable domain in full (rest from reference TRBV19 and TRBJ1-5): DGGITQSPKYLFRKEGQNVTLSCEQNLNHDAMYWYRQDPGQGLRLIYYSQIVNDFQKGDIAEGYSVSREKKESFPLTVTSAQKNPTAFYLCASSYTLAGAGYQPQHFGDGTRLSIL.

The chain is built from TRBV7-9 and TRBJ1-6, with a tentative D call TRBD1 (6 bases). The CDR3 covers 15 residues. Deletions cut 6 bases from V and 2 bases from J, with 11 bases between. CDR1 SEHNR and CDR2 FQNEAQ come from the germline V gene (reference sequence). This CDR3 reads CASSMGTPYNSPLHF. CDR3 nucleotides: TGTGCCAGCAGTATGGGGACACCCTATAATTCACCCCTCCACTTT.

V gene TRBV4-1 combines with J gene TRBJ2-1, with TRBD2 matching over 8 bases. From germline, CDR1 is MGHRA and CDR2 YSYEKL. V was clipped by 7 bases and J by 0 bases; unmatched bases: 5. CDR3 length: 15 residues. CDR3 sequence: CASKVAGSSYNEQFF. The CDR3 bases are TGCGCCAGCAAGGTAGCGGGAAGCTCCTACAATGAGCAGTTCTTC.

This sequence joins TRBV7-9 and TRBJ1-2; D perhaps matches TRBD1 (5 bases). The CDR3 runs 15 residues. V shed 1 base and J shed 6 bases, with 15 bases lying between them. Germline CDR1 SEHNR, CDR2 FQNEAQ (reference sequence). CDR3 bases: TGTGCCAGCAGCTTAGTTCCGGTAGGGGTTGATGGCTACACCTTC. Its translation: CASSLVPVGVDGYTF.

V and J are TRBV10-1 and TRBJ2-3, with D maybe TRBD2 (5 bases). CDR3 length: 11 residues. The V end was cut by 8 bases, the J end by 14 bases, with 17 bases between. Germline V CDR1 and CDR2: WNHNN, SYGVQD (reference sequence). CDR3 in amino acids: CASERAGLRYF. The CDR3 DNA is TGCGCCAGCGAGAGGGCAGGTTTAAGGTATTTT.

This sequence joins TRBV7-8 and TRBJ1-2, with 7 positions matching TRBD1. The CDR3 is 16 residues long. The junction had 7 bases not matched to a gene; V was cut back by 0 bases and J by 3 bases. CDR1 is SGHVS and CDR2 is FQNEAQ in the germline V gene. The CDR3 DNA sequence: TGTGCCAGCAGCTTAGCGCCTTTCAGGGGGTACTATGGCTACACCTTC. Its translation is CASSLAPFRGYYGYTF.